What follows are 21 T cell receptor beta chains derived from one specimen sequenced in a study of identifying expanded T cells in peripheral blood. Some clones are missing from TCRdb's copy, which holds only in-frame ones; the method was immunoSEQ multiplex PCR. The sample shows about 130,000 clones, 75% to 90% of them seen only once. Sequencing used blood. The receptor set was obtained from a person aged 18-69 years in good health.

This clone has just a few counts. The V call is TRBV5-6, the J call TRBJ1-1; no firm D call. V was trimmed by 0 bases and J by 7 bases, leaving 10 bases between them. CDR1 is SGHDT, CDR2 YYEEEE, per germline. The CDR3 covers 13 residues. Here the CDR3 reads CASSLVVQSEAFF. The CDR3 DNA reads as TGTGCCAGCAGCTTGGTTGTACAGAGTGAAGCTTTCTTT.

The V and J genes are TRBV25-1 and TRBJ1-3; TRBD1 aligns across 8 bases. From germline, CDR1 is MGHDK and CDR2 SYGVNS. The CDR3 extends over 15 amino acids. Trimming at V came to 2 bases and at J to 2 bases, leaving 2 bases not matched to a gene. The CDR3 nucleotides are TGTGCCAGCAGTGAACCAGGGGGCACTGGAAACACCATATATTTT. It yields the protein CASSEPGGTGNTIYF.

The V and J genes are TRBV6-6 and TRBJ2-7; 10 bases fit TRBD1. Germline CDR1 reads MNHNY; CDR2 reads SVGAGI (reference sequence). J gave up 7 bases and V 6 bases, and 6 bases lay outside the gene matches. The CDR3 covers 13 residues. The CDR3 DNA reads TGTGCCAGCAGGGACAGGGGGGCAAAAGAGCAGTACTTC. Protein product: CASRDRGAKEQYF.

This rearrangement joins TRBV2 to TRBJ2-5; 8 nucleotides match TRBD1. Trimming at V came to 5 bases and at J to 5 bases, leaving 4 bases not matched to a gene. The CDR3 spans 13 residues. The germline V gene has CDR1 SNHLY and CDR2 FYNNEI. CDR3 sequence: CASSRDRRETQYF. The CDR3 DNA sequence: TGTGCCAGCAGTCGGGACAGGAGGGAGACCCAGTACTTC.

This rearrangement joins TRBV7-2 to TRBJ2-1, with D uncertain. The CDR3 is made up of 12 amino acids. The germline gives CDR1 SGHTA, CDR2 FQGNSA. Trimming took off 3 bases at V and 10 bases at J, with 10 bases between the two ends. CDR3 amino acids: CASSFALGEQFF. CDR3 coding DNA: TGTGCCAGCAGCTTTGCCCTGGGGGAGCAGTTCTTC. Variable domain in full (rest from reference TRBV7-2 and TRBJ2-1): GAGVSQSPSNKVTEKGKDVELRCDPISGHTALYWYRQSLGQGLEFLIYFQGNSAPDKSGLPSDRFSAERTGGSVSTLTIQRTQQEDSAVYLCASSFALGEQFFGPGTRLTVL.

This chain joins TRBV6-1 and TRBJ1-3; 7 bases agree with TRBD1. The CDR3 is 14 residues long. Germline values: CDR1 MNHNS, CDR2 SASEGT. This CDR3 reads CASNRGDSGNTIYF. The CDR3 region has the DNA TGTGCATCCAATCGAGGGGACAGTGGAAACACCATATATTTT.

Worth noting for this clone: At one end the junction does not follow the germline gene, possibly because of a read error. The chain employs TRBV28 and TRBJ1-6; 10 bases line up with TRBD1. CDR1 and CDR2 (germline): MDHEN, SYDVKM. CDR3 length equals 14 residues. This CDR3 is CASSQGQGRGPYLF. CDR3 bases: TGTGCCAGCAGCCAGGGACAGGGGAGGGGGCCGTACCTATTT.

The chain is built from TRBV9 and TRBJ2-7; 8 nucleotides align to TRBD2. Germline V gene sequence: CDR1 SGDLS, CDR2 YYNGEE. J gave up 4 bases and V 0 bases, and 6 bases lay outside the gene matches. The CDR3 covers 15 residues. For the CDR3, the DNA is TGTGCCAGCAGCGTAGGGGGACTAGGCTATTACGAGCAGTACTTC. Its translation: CASSVGGLGYYEQYF.

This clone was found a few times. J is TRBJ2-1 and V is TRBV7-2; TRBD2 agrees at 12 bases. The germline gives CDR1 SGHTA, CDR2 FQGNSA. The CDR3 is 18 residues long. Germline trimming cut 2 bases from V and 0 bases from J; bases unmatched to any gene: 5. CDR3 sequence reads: CASSLRSSGGASYNEQFF. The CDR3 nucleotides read TGTGCCAGCAGCTTAAGATCTAGCGGGGGGGCCTCCTACAATGAGCAGTTCTTC.

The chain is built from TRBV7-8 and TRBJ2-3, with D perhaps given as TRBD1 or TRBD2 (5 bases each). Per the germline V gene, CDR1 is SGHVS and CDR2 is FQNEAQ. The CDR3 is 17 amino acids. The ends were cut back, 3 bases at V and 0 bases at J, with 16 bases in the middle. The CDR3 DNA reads TGTGCCAGCAGCTTCTCCGGGACCCTAACTAGCACAGATACGCAGTATTTT. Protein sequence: CASSFSGTLTSTDTQYF.

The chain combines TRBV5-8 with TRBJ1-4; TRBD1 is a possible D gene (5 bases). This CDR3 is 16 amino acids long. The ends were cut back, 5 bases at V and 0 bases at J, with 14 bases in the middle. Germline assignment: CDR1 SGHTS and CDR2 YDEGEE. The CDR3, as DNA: TGTGCCAGCAGTCGGGGACCCCTTGCAACTAATGAAAAACTGTTTTTT. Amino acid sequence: CASSRGPLATNEKLFF.

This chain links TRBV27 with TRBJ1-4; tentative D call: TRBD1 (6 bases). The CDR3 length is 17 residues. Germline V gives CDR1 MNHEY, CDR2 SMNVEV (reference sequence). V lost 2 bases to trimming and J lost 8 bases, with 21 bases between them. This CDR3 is CASSLVWLGGPREKLFF. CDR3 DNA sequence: TGTGCCAGCAGTTTAGTGTGGTTGGGGGGCCCTCGAGAAAAACTGTTTTTT.

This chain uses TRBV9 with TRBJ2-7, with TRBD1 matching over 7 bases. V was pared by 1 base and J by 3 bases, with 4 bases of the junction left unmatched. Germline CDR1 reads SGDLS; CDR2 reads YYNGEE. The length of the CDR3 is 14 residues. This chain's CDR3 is CASSVRDSFYEQYF. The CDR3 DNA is TGTGCCAGCAGCGTACGGGACAGCTTCTACGAGCAGTACTTC.

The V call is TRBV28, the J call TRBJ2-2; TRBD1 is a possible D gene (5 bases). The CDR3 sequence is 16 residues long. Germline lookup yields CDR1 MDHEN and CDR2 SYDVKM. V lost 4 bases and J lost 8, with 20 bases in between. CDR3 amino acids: CASSSHPAGMSGELFF. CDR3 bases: TGTGCCAGCAGTTCCCACCCGGCAGGGATGTCGGGGGAGCTGTTTTTT.

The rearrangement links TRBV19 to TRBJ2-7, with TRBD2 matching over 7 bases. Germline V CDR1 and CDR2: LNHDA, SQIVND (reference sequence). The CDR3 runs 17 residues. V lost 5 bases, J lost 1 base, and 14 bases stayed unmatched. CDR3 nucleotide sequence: TGTGCCAGTAGTCCGCCAACCAGAGCGGGAAGGTCCTACGAGCAGTACTTC. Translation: CASSPPTRAGRSYEQYF.

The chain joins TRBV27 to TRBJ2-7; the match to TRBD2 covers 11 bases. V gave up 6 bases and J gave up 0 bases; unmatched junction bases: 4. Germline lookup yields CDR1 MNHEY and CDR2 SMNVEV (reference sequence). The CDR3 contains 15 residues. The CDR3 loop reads CASRHGTSGSYEQYF. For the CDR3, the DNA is TGTGCCAGCAGACATGGGACTAGCGGCTCCTACGAGCAGTACTTC.

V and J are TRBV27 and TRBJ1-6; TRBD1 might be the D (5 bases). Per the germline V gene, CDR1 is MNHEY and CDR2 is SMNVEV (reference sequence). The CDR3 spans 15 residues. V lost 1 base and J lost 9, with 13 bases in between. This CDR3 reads CASSLLRDRGSPLHF. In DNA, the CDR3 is TGTGCCAGCAGTTTATTAAGGGACCGCGGTTCACCCCTCCACTTT.

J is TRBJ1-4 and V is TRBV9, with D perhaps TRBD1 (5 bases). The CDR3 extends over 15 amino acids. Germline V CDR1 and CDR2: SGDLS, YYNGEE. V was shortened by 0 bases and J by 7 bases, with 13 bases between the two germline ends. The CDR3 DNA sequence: TGTGCCAGCAGCGTAGAGGGGAGAGGAGGTGAAAAACTGTTTTTT. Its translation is CASSVEGRGGEKLFF.

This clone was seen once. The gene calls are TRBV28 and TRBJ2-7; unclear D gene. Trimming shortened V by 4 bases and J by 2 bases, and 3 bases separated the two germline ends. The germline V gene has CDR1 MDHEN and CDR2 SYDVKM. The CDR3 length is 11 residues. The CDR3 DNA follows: TGTGCCAGCAGTTCCACCTACGAGCAGTACTTC. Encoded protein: CASSSTYEQYF.

In DNA form, the CDR3 reads TGTGCCAGCAGCTCCGGGACGATGATCTACGAGCAGTACTTC. Translating it yields CASSSGTMIYEQYF. The chain has TRBV14 and TRBJ2-7; D could derive from TRBD1 or TRBD2 (5 bases each). The length of the CDR3 is 14 residues. Trimming took 5 bases from V and 3 from J, leaving 14 bases between them. Germline CDR1 reads SGHDN; CDR2 reads FVKESK. Using reference TRBV14 and TRBJ2-7 for the parts outside the CDR3, the full variable domain is EAGVTQFPSHSVIEKGQTVTLRCDPISGHDNLYWYRRVMGKEIKFLLHFVKESKQDESGMPNNRFLAERTGGTYSTLKVQPAELEDSGVYFCASSSGTMIYEQYFGPGTRLTVT.

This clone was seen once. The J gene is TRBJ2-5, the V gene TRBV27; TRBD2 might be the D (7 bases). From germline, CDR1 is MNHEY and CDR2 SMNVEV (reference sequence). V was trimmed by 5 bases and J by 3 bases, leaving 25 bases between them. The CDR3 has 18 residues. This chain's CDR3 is CASSNHPGGGGHKETQYF. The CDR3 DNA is TGTGCCAGCAGTAACCACCCGGGTGGCGGGGGCCACAAAGAGACCCAGTACTTC.